This T cell receptor beta chain was retrieved from a study of blood T cell repertoires in COVID-19 (dated by TCRdb to 2020 to 2021). Looking at the study overall: The collaborator samples originated in the United States, Italy and Spain and spanned the acute and convalescent phases of COVID-19. The material from the prospective study consisted of cDNA or gDNA derived from T cells, B-cell-depleted T cells, or PBMCs. Subjects who had been exposed to COVID-19, were actively infected with it, or had recovered from it provided the deeply sampled blood TCRbeta repertoires that made up the dataset. The repertoires were released in a freely available public database meant as a resource for research on the immune response to SARS-CoV-2. The samples were drawn from the first 160 participants of the ongoing ImmuneRACE study and from 950 to 1,500 subjects provided by 6 global collaborators. Nearly every sample came with metadata listing a de-identified subject ID, COVID-19 status, age in years and sex. Where available, HLA class I and class II types were taken from metadata supplied by the sample provider and were not determined by assay-based typing. Overall study results and their limits: The quantity of clinical and demographic metadata differed by source and by participant and was supplied without curation.

Notes on this clone: Its antigen is currently not known. No per-base quality is available; no much larger clone lies one base away.

Samples from volunteer blood donors who had recovered from COVID-19 were contributed by a second Seattle source. The collaborating institutions used their own protocols to collect whole blood in K2EDTA tubes. For TCRbeta analysis, collaborators shipped samples in one of three forms: frozen whole blood, isolated PBMCs, or DNA extracted from either of those sample types. CDR1 and CDR2 are read off the germline V gene as ENHRY and SYGVKD. The CDR3, from cysteine to phenylalanine, totals 16 residues. The read is trimmed to its CDR3 DNA, 48 bases read in frame from base 1. Here V drops 4 bases and J drops 4 bases, and the junction holds 6 bases not matched to any gene. The immunoSEQ Assay, a bias-controlled multiplex PCR, was used to amplify TCRbeta CDR3 regions from genomic DNA. The original pipeline was this. The number of nucleated cells in each sample was estimated from the amplification of reference gene primers within the assay. To quantify the absolute abundance of each unique TCRbeta CDR3 rearrangement, sequence reads were collapsed and filtered. For each sample, productive Simpson clonality was calculated as the square root of Simpson's diversity index over productive rearrangements. The table was pulled from immuneACCESS by TCRdb, which kept in-frame rearrangements only. Such tables lose some clones; where checked, under half of the loss comes from unresolved V genes, and the rest has no known cause. V and J calls and clone size are as listed in that table; D and trimming were resolved from the DNA. Here the sample has approximately 300,000 clones; approximately 88% occur a single time. The ten biggest clones cover 5% to 7% of the sample.

The sequence is built from TRBV10-3 and TRBJ2-3; the junction holds 12 bases that match TRBD2. Sequenced material: peripheral blood. This sequence originates from a man younger than 30 who had recovered from COVID-19. In nucleotides, the sequence is TGTGCCATCAGTGTAGCTAGCGGGGGGGCTTCAGATACGCAGTATTTT. It is translated as CAISVASGGASDTQYF.